This T cell receptor (beta chain) was documented in a study of blood T cell repertoires in COVID-19. In the study overall: The United States, Italy and Spain supplied acute and convalescent COVID-19 samples. T cells, B-cell-depleted T cells, or PBMCs supplied cDNA or gDNA.

Libraries were prepared by immunoSEQ multiplex PCR; TCRdb keeps only in-frame clonotypes and omits some of them. The sample has 300,000 to 350,000 clones; about 87% are singletons. Across about two dozen US areas, participants ranged in age from about 18 to 90 years. Recovered Cohort 3 donors showed two negative PCRs, clearance, or symptom resolution. Germline V CDR1 and CDR2: GTSNPN, SVGIG (reference sequence). The V gene lost 8 bases and the J gene lost 0 bases, with 13 bases spanning the gap. This CDR3 has 13 residues. Sequenced: PBMCs or T cells enriched from blood (not recorded which). The source is a man aged 25 to 40 who had recovered from COVID-19. V gene TRBV30 combines with J gene TRBJ1-2; weak D call: TRBD1 (6 bases). The CDR3, as DNA: TGTGCCAGAGGACAGTTAGCTAACTATGGCTACACCTTC. It codes for CARGQLANYGYTF.